The 2 T cell receptor beta chains in this list originate from one sample, sequenced in a study of technical replicates of blood from several donors. Data came from immunoSEQ multiplex PCR; TCRdb stores just in-frame clones and leaves some out. The sample carries about 82,000 clones, about 90% recorded once. Sequenced sample: T cells isolated from PBMCs. The receptors derive from a human donor in good health.

This chain connects TRBV5-1 to TRBJ2-3, with 7 positions matching TRBD1. Trimming cost V 1 base and J 6 bases; bases outside gene matches: 11. Germline lookup yields CDR1 SGHRS and CDR2 YFSETQ. This CDR3 spans 16 amino acids. The chain's CDR3 is CASSLTTGYTVDTQYF. CDR3 nucleotides: TGCGCCAGCAGCTTGACGACAGGGTATACTGTGGATACGCAGTATTTT.

V usage is TRBV28 and J usage is TRBJ2-7; TRBD2 matches 10 bases. The V gene's germline CDR1 is MDHEN and CDR2 SYDVKM. This CDR3 region has 15 residues. The J segment lost 7 bases and the V segment lost 3 bases, leaving 9 bases of the junction unmatched. CDR3 protein: CASSLVRAGGPEQYF. DNA of the CDR3: TGTGCCAGCAGTTTGGTGCGAGCGGGGGGGCCGGAGCAGTACTTC.